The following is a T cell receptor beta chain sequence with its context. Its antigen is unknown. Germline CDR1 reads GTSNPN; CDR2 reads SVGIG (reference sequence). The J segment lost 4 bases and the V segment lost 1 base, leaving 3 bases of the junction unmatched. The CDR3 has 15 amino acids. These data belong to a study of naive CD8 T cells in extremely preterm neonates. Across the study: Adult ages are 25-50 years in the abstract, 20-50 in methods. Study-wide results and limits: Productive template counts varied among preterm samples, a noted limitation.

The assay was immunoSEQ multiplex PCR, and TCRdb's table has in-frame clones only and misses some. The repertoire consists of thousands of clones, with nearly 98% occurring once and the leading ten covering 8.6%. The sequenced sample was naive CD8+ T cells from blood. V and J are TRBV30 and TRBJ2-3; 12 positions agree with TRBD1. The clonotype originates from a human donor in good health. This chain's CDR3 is CAWSEGQGAADTQYF. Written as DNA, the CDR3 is TGTGCCTGGAGTGAGGGACAGGGGGCCGCAGATACGCAGTATTTT.